This is a list of T cell receptor beta chains from one sample in a study of sequential checkpoint blockade in melanoma. Assay: immunoSEQ multiplex PCR; the TCRdb copy retains only in-frame clones and omits some. Among roughly 20,000 clones, approximately 85% were seen once, and the ten largest hold roughly 49%. The sample here was CD8+ T cells sorted from blood (inferred from file names), taken from a patient given nivolumab and ipilimumab in sequence. The receptors come from a human donor with melanoma. Each CDR3 is given with its conserved first and last residue. The D gene is left open where the match is weak. A clone size is listed for some rows: how often the clone was seen (once, few, many), or a class if it is expanded.

V gene: TRBV5-1
clone size: NA
J gene: TRBJ1-2
D gene: NA
CDR3 length: 14
CDR3 protein: CASSSLGATYGYTF
CDR3 DNA: TGCGCCAGCAGCTCCCTAGGGGCTACATATGGCTACACCTTC

V gene: TRBV19
clone size: NA
J gene: TRBJ1-2
D gene: NA
CDR3 length: 14
CDR3 protein: CASSIWQGYYGYTF
CDR3 DNA: TGTGCCAGTAGTATATGGCAGGGCTACTATGGCTACACCTTC

V gene: TRBV4-3
clone size: NA
J gene: TRBJ2-1
D gene: NA
CDR3 length: 15
CDR3 protein: CASSQDKQGAGEQFF
CDR3 DNA: TGCGCCAGCAGCCAAGACAAACAGGGTGCGGGTGAGCAGTTCTTC

V gene: TRBV5-5
clone size: NA
J gene: TRBJ2-5
D gene: TRBD1
CDR3 length: 14
CDR3 protein: CASSPDRAWETQYF
CDR3 DNA: TGTGCCAGCAGCCCTGACAGGGCTTGGGAGACCCAGTACTTC

V gene: TRBV27
clone size: NA
J gene: TRBJ2-7
D gene: NA
CDR3 length: 14
CDR3 protein: CASSSRERNYEQYF
CDR3 DNA: TGTGCCAGCAGTTCCCGGGAGCGCAACTACGAGCAGTACTTC

V gene: TRBV6-4
clone size: NA
J gene: TRBJ2-1
D gene: NA
CDR3 length: 14
CDR3 protein: CASSDSQGGNEQFF
CDR3 DNA: TGTGCCAGCAGTGACTCACAGGGTGGTAATGAGCAGTTCTTC

V gene: TRBV7-6
clone size: NA
J gene: TRBJ2-1
D gene: TRBD1
CDR3 length: 16
CDR3 protein: CASSLDRDRGGNEQFF
CDR3 DNA: TGTGCCAGCAGCTTAGACCGGGACAGGGGAGGGAATGAGCAGTTCTTC

V gene: TRBV2
clone size: NA
J gene: TRBJ2-7
D gene: NA
CDR3 length: 12
CDR3 protein: CASSWAASEQYF
CDR3 DNA: TGTGCCAGCAGTTGGGCTGCATCCGAGCAGTACTTC

V gene: TRBV6-5
clone size: NA
J gene: TRBJ2-2
D gene: NA
CDR3 length: 15
CDR3 protein: CASRTGGGRSGELFF
CDR3 DNA: TGTGCCAGCAGGACGGGGGGCGGGAGATCCGGGGAGCTGTTTTTT

V gene: TRBV27
clone size: NA
J gene: TRBJ2-2
D gene: TRBD2
CDR3 length: 16
CDR3 protein: CAIPYPGLAWTGELFF
CDR3 DNA: TGTGCCATACCTTACCCGGGACTAGCCTGGACCGGGGAGCTGTTTTTT

V gene: TRBV5-1
clone size: NA
J gene: TRBJ2-7
D gene: NA
CDR3 length: 14
CDR3 protein: CASSLEGDLYEQYF
CDR3 DNA: TGCGCCAGCAGCTTGGAGGGGGACCTCTACGAGCAGTACTTC

V gene: TRBV6-6
clone size: NA
J gene: TRBJ2-7
D gene: NA
CDR3 length: 13
CDR3 protein: CASSYLHGYEQYF
CDR3 DNA: TGTGCCAGCAGTTACCTCCACGGCTACGAGCAGTACTTC

V gene: TRBV30
clone size: NA
J gene: TRBJ2-7
D gene: NA
CDR3 length: 13
CDR3 protein: CAWSYSPSYEQYF
CDR3 DNA: TGTGCCTGGAGTTACAGTCCATCCTACGAGCAGTACTTC

V gene: TRBV5-1
clone size: NA
J gene: TRBJ2-6
D gene: TRBD2
CDR3 length: 18
CDR3 protein: CASSWEGRISSGANVLTF
CDR3 DNA: TGCGCCAGCAGCTGGGAGGGACGGATCAGCTCTGGGGCCAACGTCCTGACTTTC

V gene: TRBV27
clone size: once
J gene: TRBJ2-2
D gene: NA
CDR3 length: 13
CDR3 protein: CASSLQGTGELFF
CDR3 DNA: TGTGCCAGCAGCTTACAGGGTACCGGGGAGCTGTTTTTT

V gene: TRBV6-1
clone size: NA
J gene: TRBJ1-2
D gene: TRBD1
CDR3 length: 14
CDR3 protein: CASSVPDRAHGYTF
CDR3 DNA: TGTGCCAGCAGTGTCCCGGACAGGGCGCATGGCTACACCTTC

V gene: TRBV28
clone size: NA
J gene: TRBJ1-4
D gene: NA
CDR3 length: 16
CDR3 protein: CASSSVRQTTNEKLFF
CDR3 DNA: TGTGCCAGCAGTTCTGTCAGACAGACAACTAATGAAAAACTGTTTTTT

V gene: TRBV19
clone size: NA
J gene: TRBJ1-5
D gene: NA
CDR3 length: 16
CDR3 protein: CASQLPGSHSNQPQHF
CDR3 DNA: TGTGCCAGTCAACTGCCGGGGAGCCATAGCAATCAGCCCCAGCATTTT

V gene: TRBV6-6
clone size: NA
J gene: TRBJ2-3
D gene: NA
CDR3 length: 14
CDR3 protein: CASSTGDGTDTQYF
CDR3 DNA: TGTGCCAGCAGTACGGGGGACGGCACAGATACGCAGTATTTT

V gene: TRBV6-1
clone size: NA
J gene: TRBJ1-2
D gene: NA
CDR3 length: 13
CDR3 protein: CASSPRGSDGYTF
CDR3 DNA: TGTGCCAGCAGTCCCCGGGGGAGTGATGGCTACACCTTC

V gene: TRBV29-1
clone size: NA
J gene: TRBJ1-3
D gene: TRBD1
CDR3 length: 16
CDR3 protein: CSAEGTGGVNWNTIYF
CDR3 DNA: TGCAGCGCCGAAGGGACAGGGGGGGTTAATTGGAACACCATATATTTT

V gene: TRBV27
clone size: NA
J gene: TRBJ2-5
D gene: NA
CDR3 length: 14
CDR3 protein: CASSPMGGQETQYF
CDR3 DNA: TGTGCCAGCAGTCCCATGGGGGGCCAAGAGACCCAGTACTTC

V gene: TRBV7-2
clone size: NA
J gene: TRBJ2-1
D gene: NA
CDR3 length: 13
CDR3 protein: CASSPRSYNEQFF
CDR3 DNA: TGTGCCAGCAGCCCCCGCTCCTACAATGAGCAGTTCTTC